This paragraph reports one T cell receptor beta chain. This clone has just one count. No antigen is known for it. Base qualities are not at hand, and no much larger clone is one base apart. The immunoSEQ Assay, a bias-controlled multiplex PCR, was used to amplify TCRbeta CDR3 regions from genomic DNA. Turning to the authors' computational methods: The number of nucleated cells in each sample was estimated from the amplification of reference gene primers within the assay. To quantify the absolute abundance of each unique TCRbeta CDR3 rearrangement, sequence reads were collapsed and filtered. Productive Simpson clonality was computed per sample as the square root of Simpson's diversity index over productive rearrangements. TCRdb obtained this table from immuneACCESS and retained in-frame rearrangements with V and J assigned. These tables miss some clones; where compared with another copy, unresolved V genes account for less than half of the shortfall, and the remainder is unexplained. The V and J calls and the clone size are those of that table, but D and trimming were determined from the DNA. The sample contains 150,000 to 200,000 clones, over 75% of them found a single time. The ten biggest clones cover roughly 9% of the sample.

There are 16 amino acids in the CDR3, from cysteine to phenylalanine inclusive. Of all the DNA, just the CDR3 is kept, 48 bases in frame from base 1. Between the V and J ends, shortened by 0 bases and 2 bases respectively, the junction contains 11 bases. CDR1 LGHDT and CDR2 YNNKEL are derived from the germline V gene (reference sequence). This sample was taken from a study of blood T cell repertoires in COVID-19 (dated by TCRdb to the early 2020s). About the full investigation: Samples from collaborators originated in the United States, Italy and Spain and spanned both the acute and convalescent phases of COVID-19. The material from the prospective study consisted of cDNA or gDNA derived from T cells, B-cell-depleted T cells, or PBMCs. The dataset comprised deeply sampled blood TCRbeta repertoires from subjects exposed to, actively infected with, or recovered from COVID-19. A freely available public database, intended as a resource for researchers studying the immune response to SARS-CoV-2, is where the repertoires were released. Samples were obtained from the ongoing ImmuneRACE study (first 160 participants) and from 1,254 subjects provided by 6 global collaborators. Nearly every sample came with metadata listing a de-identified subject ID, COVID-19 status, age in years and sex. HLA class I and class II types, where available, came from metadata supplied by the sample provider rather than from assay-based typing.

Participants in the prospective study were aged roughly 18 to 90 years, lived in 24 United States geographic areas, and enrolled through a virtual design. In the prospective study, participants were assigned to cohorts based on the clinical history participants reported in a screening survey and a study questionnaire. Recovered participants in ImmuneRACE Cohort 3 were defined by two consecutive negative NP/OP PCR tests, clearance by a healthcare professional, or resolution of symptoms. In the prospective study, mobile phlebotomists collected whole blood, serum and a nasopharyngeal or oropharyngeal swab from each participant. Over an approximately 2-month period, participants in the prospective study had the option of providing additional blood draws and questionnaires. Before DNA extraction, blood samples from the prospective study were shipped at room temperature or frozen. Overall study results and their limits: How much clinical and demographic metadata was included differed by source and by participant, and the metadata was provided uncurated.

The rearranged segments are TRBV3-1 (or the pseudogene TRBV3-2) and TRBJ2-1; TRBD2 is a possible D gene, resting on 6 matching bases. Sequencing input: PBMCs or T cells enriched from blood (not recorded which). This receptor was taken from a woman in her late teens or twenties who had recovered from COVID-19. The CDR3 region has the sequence CASSQDLRLAYNEQFF. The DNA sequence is TGTGCCAGCAGCCAAGATCTAAGACTAGCCTACAATGAGCAGTTCTTC.